The entry below describes one T cell receptor beta chain. Its antigen specificity is not known. Base qualities are missing; no much larger clone stands one base away. Reading from cysteine to phenylalanine, the CDR3 counts 17 amino acids. Only CDR3 DNA remains: 51 bases, in frame from the first base. Trimming removed 0 bases from V and 5 bases from J, leaving 19 bases between the germline ends. The germline V gene specifies LGHNT as CDR1 and FRNRAP as CDR2. The data stem from a study of shared T cell receptors in the human thymus listed by TCRdb under 2021. Study-level background: The study examined how self-reactive, shared T-cell receptor alpha chains are generated in the human thymus.

Libraries were made using the immunoSEQ multiplex PCR assay. TCRdb mirrors the immuneACCESS table, restricted to in-frame sequences. Some clones are absent from its copies; in checked studies, under half trace to an unresolved V gene, and the reason for the others is unknown. For this sample there are some 640,000 clones; roughly 86% appear just once. In total, the top ten clones hold 0.009% to 0.0095% of the sample. The sample was also reused in another study, on human thymus T cells. The second study also describes: Donors were immunologically healthy infants undergoing open corrective cardiac surgery for congenital heart defects in Finland. The thymus tissue came from surgical resects taken out during corrective cardiac surgery. Biased V and J gene segment usage appeared to be present in both thymic and peripheral blood repertoires. According to the related research, thymic TCR repertoires were highly overlapping among unrelated individuals. The study used roughly eight infant thymus samples plus four related peripheral blood samples to characterize TCR alpha and beta repertoires. Donor ages ranging from about 6 to 244 days were recorded, and over 5 male and a couple of female infants were included in the cohort. Thymocytes were freed from the tissue by mechanical means and kept at -70 degrees C as pellets of roughly 8.5-31 million cells. Genomic DNA was extracted from frozen cell pellets with a QIAsymphony instrument. The immunoSEQ multiplex PCR assay was used to amplify the TCRB and TCRAD loci from a standardized quantity of quality-controlled genomic DNA. The amplicons covered the V(D)J region and were long enough to include the CDR3 and to identify the V and J genes. Amplicon sequencing was performed on an Illumina platform through the commercial immunoSEQ service. Primer bias and sequencing errors were corrected as previously described, and TCRAD and TCRB were defined on the basis of the IMGT database. Analysis of the repertoires was done with immunoSEQ Analyzer 3.0 and VDJTools and included basic statistics, V/J segment usage, diversity estimates, rarefaction and pairwise overlap. To estimate diversity, the Chao1, ChaoE, Efron-Thisted, Shannon and inverse Simpson indices were applied, and diversity was also estimated on datasets down-sampled to the smallest sample. Repertoire overlap was determined by strict matching of CDR3 nucleotide sequence, V gene and J gene, and Jaccard-based multidimensional scaling clustering was applied. On average, roughly 800,000 unique TCRB clonotypes were obtained from thymus samples, compared with some 84,000 from blood samples.

The TCR was taken from a boy in the first two years of life with a congenital heart defect. Donor details come from another sample of the same person, matched by shared clones. Rearrangement joined TRBV12-5 to TRBJ1-2; the D gene remains uncertain. The sample consisted of thymocytes. The nucleotide sequence reads TGTGCTAGTGGTTTGGTAAAGGACCGGGAGGACGGGTATGGCTACACCTTC. This encodes CASGLVKDREDGYGYTF.